The clone carrying this TCR beta chain has ten or more counts. Its antigen is unknown. One end of the junction fails to match germline, which may point to a read error. With iRepertoire HTBI primers and Arm-PCR of CDR3 regions, TCR beta libraries were built. TCRdb re-analysed the multiplex PCR reads in MiXCR, keeping a single row per CDR3 protein. The table shows about 530,000 distinct CDR3 sequences, with 16% occurring only once. This sample is part of a study of regulatory T cells in long-lasting Graves disease. General study findings and limits: Fewer public clonotypes were shared by new patients (roughly 970) than by persistent patients (about 2,700). Persistent Graves' patients possessed reduced TCR diversity relative to recently diagnosed ones. There was favoring of TRBV28, TRBJ1-2 and TRBJ2-5 in persistent disease.

This CDR3 is 17 amino acids long. CDR1 SEHNR and CDR2 FQNEAQ come from the germline V gene (reference sequence). Indicated time point: newly diagnosed GD, antithyroid drugs for less than 3 months. RNA extracted from PBMCs served as the sequencing template. This sample also belongs to another study, concerning T cells in Graves' hyperthyroidism and ophthalmopathy. That paper adds: Most thyroid clonotypes that were expanded above 0.001 also turned up in blood.

Specimen: peripheral blood mononuclear cells (PBMCs), collected at new diagnosis, from a patient treated with antithyroid drugs. The chain recombines TRBV7-9 with TRBJ1-6, with D possibly being TRBD1 (5 bases). This clonotype originated in a woman aged 40-60 years with Graves disease. CDR3 DNA sequence: TGTGCCGGCAGCCCGCCCGGAATGACAGCAGATAATTCACCCCTCCACTTT. Its translation is CAGSPPGMTADNSPLHF. Complete variable domain (other parts from reference TRBV7-9 and TRBJ1-6): DTGVSQNPRHKITKRGQNVTFRCDPISEHNRLYWYRQTLGQGPEFLTYFQNEAQLEKSRLLSDRFSAERPKGSFSTLEIQRTEQGDSAMYLCAGSPPGMTADNSPLHFGNGTRLTVT.